This T cell receptor (beta chain) was profiled in a study of monozygotic twins with inflammatory bowel disease. TCRdb reanalyzed the 5' RACE reads and collapses them to one entry per CDR3 protein, without DNA. This table lists roughly 320,000 distinct CDR3 sequences. Study findings and constraints: Especially where disease activity was present, IBD patients had fewer clonotypes in common with others than healthy twins did. No separation of different T cell subtypes was possible. Immunosuppressive treatment differences may have increased patient repertoire variability. The data did not back a single strong IBD-associated clonotype or signal.

Points on this clonotype: As yet, its antigen is unknown.

CDR1 and CDR2 from the germline V gene are MDHEN and SYDVKM. This CDR3 is 14 amino acids long. Material: blood. This clonotype originated in a human donor with ulcerative colitis or Crohn's disease, or a healthy co-twin of an affected twin (not recorded which). The chain couples TRBV28 to TRBJ2-4; the TCRdb D gene call, TRBD1, has no DNA to confirm it. The CDR3 protein is CASRPGGAKNIQYF.